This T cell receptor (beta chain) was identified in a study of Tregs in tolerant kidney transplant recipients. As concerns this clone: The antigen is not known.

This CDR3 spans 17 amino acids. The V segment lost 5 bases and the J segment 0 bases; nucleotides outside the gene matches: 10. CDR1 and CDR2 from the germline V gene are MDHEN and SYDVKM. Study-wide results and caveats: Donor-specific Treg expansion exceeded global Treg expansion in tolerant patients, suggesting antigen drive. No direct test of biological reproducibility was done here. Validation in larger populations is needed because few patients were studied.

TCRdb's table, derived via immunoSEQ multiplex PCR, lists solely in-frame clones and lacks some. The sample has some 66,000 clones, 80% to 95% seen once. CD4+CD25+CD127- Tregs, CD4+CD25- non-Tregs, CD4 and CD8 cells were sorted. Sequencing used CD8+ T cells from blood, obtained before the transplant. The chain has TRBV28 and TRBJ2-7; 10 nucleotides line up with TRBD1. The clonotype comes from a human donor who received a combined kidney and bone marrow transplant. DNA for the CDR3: TGTGCCAGCAGTATTCCCGGGACAGGGGTTAGCTCCTACGAGCAGTACTTC. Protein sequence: CASSIPGTGVSSYEQYF.